This TCR beta chain appears in the sequencing data of a study of T-cell reconstitution after alpha-beta-depleted transplantation in children. Findings of the study overall: At one year after transplant, newly produced T cells mostly accounted for T-cell counts and diversity. Surviving recipient T cells and thymic progenitors accounted for the high day-60 TCRbeta diversity observed in some patients. Expanded clones from the graft, numbering several hundred, reportedly supplied alpha-beta T cells about two months after transplant.

In this sample, this clonotype turned up a few times. Its target is not known. The TCRbeta library incorporated unique molecular identifiers. A single record per CDR3 protein comes from TCRdb applying MiXCR to the PCR reads. Among a few hundred thousand distinct CDR3 sequences listed, approximately 13% were seen once. This specimen consisted of PBMCs, mostly from graft donor cells, obtained 360 days after TCRalphabeta/CD19-depleted stem cell transplant. This receptor was taken from a male patient between 10 and 17 years old who had a stem cell transplant for acute myeloid leukemia, so the T cells may come from the graft donor.

The chain's CDR3 is CASSPLAGGSLYEQYV. DNA of the CDR3: TGTGCCAGCAGCCCATTAGCGGGGGGCTCCCTTTACGAGCAGTACGTC. The chain links TRBV5-6 to TRBJ2-7; TRBD2 matches at 10 bases. The CDR3 has 16 amino acids. Per germline, CDR1 SGHDT and CDR2 YYEEEE. The V and J ends lost 4 bases and 4 bases, in that order; junction bases with no gene match: 11.